This note documents a single T cell receptor (beta chain) sequence. Its antigen is still unknown. These data belong to a study of shared clonotypes between healthy human individuals. CDR1 and CDR2 from the germline V gene are SGHDT and YYEEEE. The CDR3 runs to 14 residues. V was clipped by 1 base and J by 9 bases; unmatched bases: 4. Broader study findings: Sampling included only blood; tissue repertoires likely differ.

Produced via immunoSEQ multiplex PCR; TCRdb's table is partial and in-frame only. The repertoire holds 950,000 to 1,100,000 clones, with roughly 75% as singletons. This receptor was taken from a man younger than 35 in good health. Sequenced material: memory CD4+ T cells sorted from blood. Subset: CD45RA-negative fraction. J is TRBJ1-6 and V is TRBV5-6, with 7 nucleotides matching TRBD1. The CDR3: CASSLWAGGSPLHF. As DNA, the CDR3 is TGTGCCAGCAGCTTGTGGGCAGGGGGTTCACCCCTCCACTTT.